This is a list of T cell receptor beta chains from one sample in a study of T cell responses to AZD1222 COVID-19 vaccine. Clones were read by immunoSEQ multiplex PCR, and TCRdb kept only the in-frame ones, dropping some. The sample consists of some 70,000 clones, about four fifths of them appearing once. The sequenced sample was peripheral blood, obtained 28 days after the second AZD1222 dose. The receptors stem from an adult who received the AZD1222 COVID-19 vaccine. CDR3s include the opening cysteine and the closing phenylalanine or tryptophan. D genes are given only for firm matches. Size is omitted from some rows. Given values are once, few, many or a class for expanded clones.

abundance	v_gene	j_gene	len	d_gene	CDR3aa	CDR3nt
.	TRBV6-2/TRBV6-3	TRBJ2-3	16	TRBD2	CASSYSGGGGPDTQYF	TGTGCCAGCAGTTACTCTGGCGGGGGTGGCCCAGATACGCAGTATTTT
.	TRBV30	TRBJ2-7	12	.	CAWSAAGYEQYF	TGTGCCTGGAGTGCCGCAGGCTACGAGCAGTACTTC
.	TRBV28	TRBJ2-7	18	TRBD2	CASSLNLSGGPNSYEQYF	TGTGCCAGCAGTCTCAATTTATCGGGGGGGCCAAACTCCTACGAGCAGTACTTC
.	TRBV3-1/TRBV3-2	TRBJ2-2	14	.	CASSQDLRTGELFF	TGTGCCAGCAGCCAAGATTTGAGGACCGGGGAGCTGTTTTTT
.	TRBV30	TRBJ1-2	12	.	CAWYQVVYGYTF	TGTGCCTGGTATCAGGTAGTCTATGGCTACACCTTC
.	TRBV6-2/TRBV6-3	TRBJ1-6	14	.	CASSYRRGASPLHF	TGTGCCAGCAGTTACCGTCGGGGGGCTTCACCCCTCCACTTT
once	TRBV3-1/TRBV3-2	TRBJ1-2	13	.	CASSSDSWYGYTF	TGTGCCAGCAGCTCGGACAGCTGGTATGGCTACACCTTC
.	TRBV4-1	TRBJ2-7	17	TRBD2	CASSQKLPGLATYEQYF	TGCGCCAGCAGCCAAAAATTACCGGGACTAGCGACCTACGAGCAGTACTTC
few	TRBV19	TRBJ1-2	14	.	CASSLDTKIYGYTF	TGTGCCAGTAGCTTGGACACGAAAATCTATGGCTACACCTTC
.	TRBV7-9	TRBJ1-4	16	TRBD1	CASSPGTGATNEKLFF	TGTGCCAGCAGCCCGGGAACAGGGGCAACTAATGAAAAACTGTTTTTT
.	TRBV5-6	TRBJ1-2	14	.	CASSLGARQYGYTF	TGTGCCAGCAGCTTGGGCGCCAGGCAATATGGCTACACCTTC
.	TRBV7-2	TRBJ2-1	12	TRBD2	CASRLAGEARFF	TGTGCCAGCAGACTAGCGGGGGAGGCTCGGTTCTTC
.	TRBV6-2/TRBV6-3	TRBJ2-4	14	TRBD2	CASSLGLTGNIQYF	TGTGCCAGCAGTCTGGGACTAACTGGGAACATTCAGTACTTC
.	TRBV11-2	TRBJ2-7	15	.	CASSSPGLLSYEQYF	TGTGCCAGCAGCTCCCCGGGACTTCTCTCCTACGAGCAGTACTTC
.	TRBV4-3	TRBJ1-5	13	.	CASSQDWHQPQHF	TGCGCCAGCAGCCAAGATTGGCATCAGCCCCAGCATTTT
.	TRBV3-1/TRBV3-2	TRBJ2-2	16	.	CASSQVLIRGTGELFF	TGTGCCAGCAGCCAAGTGTTAATCCGTGGCACCGGGGAGCTGTTTTTT
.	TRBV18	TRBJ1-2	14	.	CASSPPIQHYGYTF	TGTGCCAGCTCACCACCGATCCAGCACTATGGCTACACCTTC
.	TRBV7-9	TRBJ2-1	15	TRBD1	CASSLGQGARNEQFF	TGTGCCAGCAGCTTAGGACAGGGGGCACGGAATGAGCAGTTCTTC
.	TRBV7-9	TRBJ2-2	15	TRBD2	CASSTGTSWGGELFF	TGTGCCAGCAGCACCGGGACTAGCTGGGGCGGGGAGCTGTTTTTT
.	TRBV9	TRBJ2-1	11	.	CASSVGGEQFF	TGTGCCAGCAGCGTAGGGGGTGAGCAGTTCTTC
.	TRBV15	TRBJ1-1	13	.	CATSRGGRTEAFF	TGTGCCACCAGCAGAGGTGGGAGGACTGAAGCTTTCTTT
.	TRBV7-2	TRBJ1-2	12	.	CASSLDRGGYTF	TGTGCCAGCAGCTTAGATAGAGGTGGCTACACCTTC
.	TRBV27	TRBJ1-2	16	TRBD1	CASSSDRGNTNYGYTF	TGTGCCAGCAGCTCTGACAGGGGCAATACTAACTATGGCTACACCTTC
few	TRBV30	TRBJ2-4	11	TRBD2	CAGGREGIQYF	TGTGCTGGGGGACGGGAGGGCATTCAGTACTTC
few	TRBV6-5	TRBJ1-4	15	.	CASSYVHPTNEKLFF	TGTGCCAGCAGTTACGTCCATCCAACTAATGAAAAACTGTTTTTT
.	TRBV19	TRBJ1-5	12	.	CASSDQGGPQHF	TGTGCCAGTAGCGACCAAGGTGGGCCCCAGCATTTT
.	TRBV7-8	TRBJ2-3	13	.	CASSLDLSDTQYF	TGTGCCAGCAGCTTAGATCTCTCAGATACGCAGTATTTT
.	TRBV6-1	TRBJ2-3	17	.	CASSEPRRETMGDTQYF	TGTGCCAGCAGTGAACCACGCCGGGAAACGATGGGGGATACGCAGTATTTT
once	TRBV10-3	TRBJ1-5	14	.	CAISEQGHNQPQHF	TGTGCCATCAGTGAGCAAGGACACAATCAGCCCCAGCATTTT
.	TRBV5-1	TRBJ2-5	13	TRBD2	CASYGASGETQYF	TGCGCCAGCTATGGGGCTAGCGGAGAGACCCAGTACTTC
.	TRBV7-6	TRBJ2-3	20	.	CASSRRDRSLGWVSTDTQYF	TGTGCCAGCAGCCGCCGGGACCGAAGTTTGGGGTGGGTTAGCACAGATACGCAGTATTTT
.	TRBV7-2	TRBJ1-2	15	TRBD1	CASSPGTGSGYGYTF	TGTGCCAGCAGCCCTGGGACAGGGTCTGGCTATGGCTACACCTTC
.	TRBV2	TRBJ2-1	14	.	CASLSTGGANEQFF	TGTGCCAGCCTTTCTACTGGGGGGGCAAATGAGCAGTTCTTC
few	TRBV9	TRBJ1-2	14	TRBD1	CASSAQLAGGGYTF	TGTGCCAGCAGCGCTCAACTAGCAGGGGGTGGCTACACCTTC
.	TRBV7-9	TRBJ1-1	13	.	CASSFLENTEAFF	TGTGCCAGCAGCTTTCTAGAGAACACTGAAGCTTTCTTT
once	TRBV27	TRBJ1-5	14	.	CASSYGTSDQPQHF	TGTGCCAGCAGTTACGGGACATCCGATCAGCCCCAGCATTTT
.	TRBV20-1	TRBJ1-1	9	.	CSASAEAFF	TGCAGTGCTAGTGCTGAAGCTTTCTTT
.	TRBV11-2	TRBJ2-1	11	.	CASSRYNEQFF	TGTGCCAGCAGCCGATACAATGAGCAGTTCTTC
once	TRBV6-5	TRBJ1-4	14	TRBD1	CASSYGTGGEKLFF	TGTGCCAGCAGTTATGGGACAGGGGGTGAAAAACTGTTTTTT
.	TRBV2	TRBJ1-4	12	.	CASSVSGEKLFF	TGTGCCAGCAGTGTATCTGGTGAAAAACTGTTTTTT
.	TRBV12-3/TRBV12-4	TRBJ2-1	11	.	CASGIYETLFF	TGTGCCAGCGGGATTTACGAGACGCTGTTCTTC
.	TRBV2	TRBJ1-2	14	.	CASSGGGRNYGYTF	TGTGCCAGCAGTGGAGGGGGTCGAAACTATGGCTACACCTTC
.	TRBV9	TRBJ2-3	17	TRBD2	CASSVGGSGVNTDTQYF	TGTGCCAGCAGCGTAGGAGGTAGCGGGGTAAACACAGATACGCAGTATTTT
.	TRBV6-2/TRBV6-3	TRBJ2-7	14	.	CASSYARGSYEQYF	TGTGCCAGCAGTTACGCGAGGGGCTCCTACGAGCAGTACTTC
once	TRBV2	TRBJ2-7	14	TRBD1	CASSEAFGTGFLHF	TGTGCCAGCAGTGAAGCTTTTGGGACAGGGTTTTTGCACTTC
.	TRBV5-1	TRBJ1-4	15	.	CASSLQGSNNEKLFF	TGCGCCAGCAGCTTGCAAGGCAGCAATAATGAAAAACTGTTTTTT
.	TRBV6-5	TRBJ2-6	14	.	CASSQGPGANVLTF	TGTGCCAGCAGTCAGGGCCCTGGGGCCAACGTCCTGACTTTC
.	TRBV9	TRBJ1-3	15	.	CASSVQGSSGNTIYF	TGTGCCAGCAGCGTACAGGGGAGCTCTGGAAACACCATATATTTT
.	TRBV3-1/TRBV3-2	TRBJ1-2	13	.	CASSHVQGKGYTF	TGTGCCAGCAGCCACGTTCAGGGTAAAGGCTACACCTTC
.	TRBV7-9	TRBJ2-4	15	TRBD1	CASSLMTGAKNIQYF	TGTGCCAGCAGCTTAATGACAGGGGCCAAAAACATTCAGTACTTC
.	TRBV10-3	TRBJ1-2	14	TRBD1	CAISGDRELGGYTF	TGTGCCATCAGTGGGGACAGGGAACTTGGTGGCTACACCTTC
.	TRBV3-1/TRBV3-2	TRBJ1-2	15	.	CASSQNQLSRYGYTF	TGTGCCAGCAGCCAAAATCAGCTCTCTAGGTATGGCTACACCTTC
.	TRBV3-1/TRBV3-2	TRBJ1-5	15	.	CASSQEGGRSQPQHF	TGTGCCAGCAGCCAAGAAGGTGGGAGGAGCCAGCCCCAGCATTTT
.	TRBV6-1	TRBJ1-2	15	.	CASSEPGTGNYGYTF	TGTGCCAGCAGTGAACCGGGAACAGGAAACTATGGCTACACCTTC
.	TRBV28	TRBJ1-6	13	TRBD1	CASRSEQGTPLHF	TGTGCCAGCAGAAGCGAACAGGGGACCCCCCTCCACTTT
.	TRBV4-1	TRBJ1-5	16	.	CASSSRDPLSGQPQHF	TGCGCCAGCAGCTCCCGGGACCCACTTAGCGGTCAGCCCCAGCATTTT
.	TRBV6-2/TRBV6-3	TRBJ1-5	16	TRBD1	CASSRDRGYSNQPQHF	TGTGCCAGCAGCCGCGACAGGGGATATAGCAATCAGCCCCAGCATTTT
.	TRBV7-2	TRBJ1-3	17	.	CASSLTWAPGTGNTIYF	TGTGCCAGCAGCTTAACTTGGGCCCCCGGCACCGGAAACACCATATATTTT